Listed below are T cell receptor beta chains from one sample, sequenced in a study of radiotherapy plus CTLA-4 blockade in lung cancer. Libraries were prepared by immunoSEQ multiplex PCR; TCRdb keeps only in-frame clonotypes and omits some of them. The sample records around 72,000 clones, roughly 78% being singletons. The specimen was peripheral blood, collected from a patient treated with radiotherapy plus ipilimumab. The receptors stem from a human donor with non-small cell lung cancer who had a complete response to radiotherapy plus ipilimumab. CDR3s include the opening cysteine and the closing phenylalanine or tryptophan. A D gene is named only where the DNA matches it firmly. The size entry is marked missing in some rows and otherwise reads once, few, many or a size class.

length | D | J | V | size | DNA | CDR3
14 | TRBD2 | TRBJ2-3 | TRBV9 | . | TGTGCCAGCAGCTTAAGCGGGAGAACAGATACGCAGTATTTT | CASSLSGRTDTQYF
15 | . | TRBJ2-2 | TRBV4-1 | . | TGCGCCAGCAGACAACCTGGACAGCACACCGGGGAGCTGTTTTTT | CASRQPGQHTGELFF
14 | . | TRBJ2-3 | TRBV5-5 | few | TGTGCCAGCAGCTTGAACAGGCCGGAAGATACGCAGTATTTT | CASSLNRPEDTQYF
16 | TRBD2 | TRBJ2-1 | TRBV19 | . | TGTGCCAGTAGTCCCCAGCGGGGCGCCACGTACAATGAGCAGTTCTTC | CASSPQRGATYNEQFF
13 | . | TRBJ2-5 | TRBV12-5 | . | TGTGCTAGTGGTTTGACCTACCAAGAGACCCAGTACTTC | CASGLTYQETQYF
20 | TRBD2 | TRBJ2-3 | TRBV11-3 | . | TGTGCCAGCAGCACTCGGACTAGCGGGACCCTGCTGCTGATCACAGATACGCAGTATTTT | CASSTRTSGTLLLITDTQYF
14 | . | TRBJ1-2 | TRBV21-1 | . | TGTGCCAGCAGCAAAGAGGGGGGGAACTATGGCTACACCTTC | CASSKEGGNYGYTF
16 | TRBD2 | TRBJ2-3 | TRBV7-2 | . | TGTGCCAGCAGCTCGAGGACTAGCGGGGGGGCAGATACGCAGTATTTT | CASSSRTSGGADTQYF
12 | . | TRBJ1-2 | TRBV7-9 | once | TGTGCCAGCAGCTTAGGGATGGATGGCTACACCTTC | CASSLGMDGYTF
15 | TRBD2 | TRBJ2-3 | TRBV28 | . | TGTGCCAGCAGCAACGGGGGGGCCCGCACAGATACGCAGTATTTT | CASSNGGARTDTQYF
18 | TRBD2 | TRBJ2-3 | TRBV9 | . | TGTGCCAGCAGCGTAGATGTTGTGTGGGCGGGGGGGACAGATACGCAGTATTTT | CASSVDVVWAGGTDTQYF
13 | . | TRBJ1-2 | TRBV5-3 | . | TGTGCCAGAAGCCCGGTGGGGGCAAGAGGCTACACCTTC | CARSPVGARGYTF
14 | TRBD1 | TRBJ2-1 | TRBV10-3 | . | TGTGCCATCAGTACTCCGGGACAGACCGATGAGCAGTTCTTC | CAISTPGQTDEQFF
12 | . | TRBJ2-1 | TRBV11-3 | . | TGTGCCAGCAGCTTAGGAGGTTTTGAGCAGTTCTTC | CASSLGGFEQFF
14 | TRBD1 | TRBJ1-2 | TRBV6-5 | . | TGTGCCAGCAGTTACGGGACAGGGAACTATGGCTACACCTTC | CASSYGTGNYGYTF
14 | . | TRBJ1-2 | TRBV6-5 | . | TGTGCCAGCAGCCCAAGGGAGGTATCTACCGGCTACACCTTC | CASSPREVSTGYTF
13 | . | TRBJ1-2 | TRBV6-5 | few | TGTGCCAGCAGTTACATTCACTGGGCAGGGCCCACCTTC | CASSYIHWAGPTF
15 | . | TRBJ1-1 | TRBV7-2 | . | TGTGCCAGCAGCTTAAAGGGAACTGACCTTGGGAAAGCTTTCTTT | CASSLKGTDLGKAFF
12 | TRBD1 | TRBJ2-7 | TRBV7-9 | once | TGTGCCAGCAGCTCACAGGGGTGGGAGCAGTACTTC | CASSSQGWEQYF
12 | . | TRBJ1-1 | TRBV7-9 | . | TGTGCCAGCAGCCCCCTCGGGGGGGAAGCTTTCTTT | CASSPLGGEAFF
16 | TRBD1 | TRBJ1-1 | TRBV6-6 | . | TGTGCCAGCAGGCGAAGTTCGGGACAGCGGAACACTGAAGCTTTCTTT | CASRRSSGQRNTEAFF
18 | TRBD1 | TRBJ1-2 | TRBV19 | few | TGTGCCAGTAGTATAAAGGAGGACAGGCCTGCCTATTACTATGGCTACACCTTC | CASSIKEDRPAYYYGYTF
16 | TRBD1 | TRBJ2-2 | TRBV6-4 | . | TGTGCCAGCAGTGACTCGACTGGACAGGGTACCGGGGAGCTGTTTTTT | CASSDSTGQGTGELFF
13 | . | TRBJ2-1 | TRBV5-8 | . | TGTGCCAGCGGACTTGGGGTCTACAATGAGCAGTTCTTC | CASGLGVYNEQFF
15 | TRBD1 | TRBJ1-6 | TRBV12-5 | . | TGTGCTAGTGGTCCCGGTGGGACAGGGTTTTCACCCCTCCACTTT | CASGPGGTGFSPLHF
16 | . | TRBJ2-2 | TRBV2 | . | TGTGCCAGCAGTGAAACGAGGAGGATGAACACCGGGGAGCTGTTTTTT | CASSETRRMNTGELFF
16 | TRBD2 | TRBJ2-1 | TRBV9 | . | TGTGCCAGCAGCGGCCAAGGGACTAGCGGAAACAATGAGCAGTTCTTC | CASSGQGTSGNNEQFF
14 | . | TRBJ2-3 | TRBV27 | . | TGTGCCAGCAGCTACCCGGACAGCACAGATACGCAGTATTTT | CASSYPDSTDTQYF
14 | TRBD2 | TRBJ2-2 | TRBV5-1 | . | TGCGCCAGCACCTCGACTAGCGACACCGGGGAGCTGTTTTTT | CASTSTSDTGELFF
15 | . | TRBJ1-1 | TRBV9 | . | TGTGCCAGCAGTGATCAGCGGGGCGGAGGCACTGAAGCTTTCTTT | CASSDQRGGGTEAFF
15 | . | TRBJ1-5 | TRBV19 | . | TGTGCCAGTACACCATCGAGAGGGAATAATCAGCCCCAGCATTTT | CASTPSRGNNQPQHF
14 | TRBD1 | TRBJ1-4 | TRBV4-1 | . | TGCGCCAGCAGCTTGGGACAGCAAAATGAAAAACTGTTTTTT | CASSLGQQNEKLFF
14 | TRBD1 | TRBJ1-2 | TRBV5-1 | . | TGCGCCAGCAGCAACGGACAGGGCGCGATTGGCTACACCTTC | CASSNGQGAIGYTF
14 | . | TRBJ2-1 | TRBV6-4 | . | TGTGCCAGCAGCCCGGGACATAGCGTTTTAGGGTGGTTCTTC | CASSPGHSVLGWFF
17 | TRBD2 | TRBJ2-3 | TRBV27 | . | TGTGCCAGCAGTTTATCGCGCCGAGCGGGGGACACAGATACGCAGTATTTT | CASSLSRRAGDTDTQYF
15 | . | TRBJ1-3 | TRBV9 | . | TGTGCCAGCAGCGACAGGCCTTCTTCTGGAAACACCATATATTTT | CASSDRPSSGNTIYF
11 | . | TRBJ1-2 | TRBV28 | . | TGTGCCAGCAGCGGGACGTTTGGCTACACCTTC | CASSGTFGYTF
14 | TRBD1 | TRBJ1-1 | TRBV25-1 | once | TGTGCCAGCAGTAGACAGGGCGCAAACACTGAAGCTTTCTTT | CASSRQGANTEAFF
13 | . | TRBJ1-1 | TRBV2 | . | TGTGCCAGCAGTACGTCAAGGAACACTGAAGCTTTCTTT | CASSTSRNTEAFF
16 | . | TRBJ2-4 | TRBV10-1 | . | TGCGCCAGCAGTGAGTCGACTCGAGGGTCCAAAAACATTCAGTACTTC | CASSESTRGSKNIQYF
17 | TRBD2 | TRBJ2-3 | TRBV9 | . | TGTGCCAGCAGCGTGGGCATAGCGGGAGGCCGCACAGATACGCAGTATTTT | CASSVGIAGGRTDTQYF